The clone carrying this TCR beta chain was seen at least ten times. Antigen: not known. V lost 5 bases, J lost 2 bases, and 4 bases lay in between. The CDR3 runs 12 residues. The record originates from a study of identical twins. General study results and limits: Insertions were reduced in abundant cord blood beta clonotypes but not in memory repertoires. The models gave estimates that fell short of the out-of-frame TCR alpha sharing seen in monozygotic twins.

TCRdb reprocessed the 5' RACE reads via MiXCR and lists one record per CDR3 protein. The table lists over 600,000 distinct CDR3 sequences, 21% of them singletons. Separately, the same data were catalogued under a study of T cells expressing NK-cell markers. According to that study: Top CD8+ clonotypes included the dominant CD3+CD56+NKG2C+ clonotypes in 5 to 7 donors.

Input material: PBMCs. The chain uses TRBV12-3 or TRBV12-4 and TRBJ2-1; D gene uncertain. The sequence derives from a woman aged 18-29 years in good health. The CDR3 here is CASSQPYNEQFF. Written as DNA, the CDR3 is TGTGCCAGCAGTCAGCCCTACAATGAGCAGTTCTTC.